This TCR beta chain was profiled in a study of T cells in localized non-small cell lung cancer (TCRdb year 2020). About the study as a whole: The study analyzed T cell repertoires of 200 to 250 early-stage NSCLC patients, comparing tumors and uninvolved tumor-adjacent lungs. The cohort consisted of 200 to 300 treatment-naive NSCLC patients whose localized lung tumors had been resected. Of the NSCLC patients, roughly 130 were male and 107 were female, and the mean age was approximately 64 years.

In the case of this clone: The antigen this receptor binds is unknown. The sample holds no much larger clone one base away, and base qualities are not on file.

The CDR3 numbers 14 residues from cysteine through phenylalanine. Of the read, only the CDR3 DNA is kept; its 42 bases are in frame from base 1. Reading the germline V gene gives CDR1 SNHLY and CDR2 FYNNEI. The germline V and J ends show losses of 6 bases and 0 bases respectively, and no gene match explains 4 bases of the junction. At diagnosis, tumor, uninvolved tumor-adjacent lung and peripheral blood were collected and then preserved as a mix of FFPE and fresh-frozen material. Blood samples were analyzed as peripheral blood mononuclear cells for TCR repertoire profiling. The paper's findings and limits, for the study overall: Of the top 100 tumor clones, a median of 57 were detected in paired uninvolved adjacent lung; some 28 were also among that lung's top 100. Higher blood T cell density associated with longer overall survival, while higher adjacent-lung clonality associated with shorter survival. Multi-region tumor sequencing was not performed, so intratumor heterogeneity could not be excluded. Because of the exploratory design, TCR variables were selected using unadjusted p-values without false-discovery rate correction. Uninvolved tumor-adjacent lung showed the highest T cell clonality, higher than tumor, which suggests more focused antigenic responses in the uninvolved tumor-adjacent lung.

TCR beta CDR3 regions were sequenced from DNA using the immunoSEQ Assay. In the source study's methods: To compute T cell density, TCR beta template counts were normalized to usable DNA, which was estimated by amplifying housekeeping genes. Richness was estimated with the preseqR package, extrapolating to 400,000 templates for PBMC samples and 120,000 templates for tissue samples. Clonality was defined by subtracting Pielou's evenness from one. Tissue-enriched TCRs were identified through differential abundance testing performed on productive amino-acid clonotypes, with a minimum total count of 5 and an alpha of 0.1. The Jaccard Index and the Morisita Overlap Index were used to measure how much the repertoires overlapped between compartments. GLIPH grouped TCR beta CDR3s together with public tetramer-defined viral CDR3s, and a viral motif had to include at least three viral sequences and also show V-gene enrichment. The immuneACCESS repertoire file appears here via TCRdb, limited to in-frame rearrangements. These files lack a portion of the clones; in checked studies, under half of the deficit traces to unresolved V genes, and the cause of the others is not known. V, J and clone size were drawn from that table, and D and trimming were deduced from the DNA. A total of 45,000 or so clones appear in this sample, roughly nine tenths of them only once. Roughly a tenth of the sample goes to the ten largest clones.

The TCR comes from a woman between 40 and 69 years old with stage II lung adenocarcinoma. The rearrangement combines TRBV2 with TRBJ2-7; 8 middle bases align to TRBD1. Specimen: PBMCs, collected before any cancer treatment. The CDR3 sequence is CASRRQGSSYEQYF. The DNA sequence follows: TGTGCCAGCAGGAGACAGGGGAGCTCCTACGAGCAGTACTTC.